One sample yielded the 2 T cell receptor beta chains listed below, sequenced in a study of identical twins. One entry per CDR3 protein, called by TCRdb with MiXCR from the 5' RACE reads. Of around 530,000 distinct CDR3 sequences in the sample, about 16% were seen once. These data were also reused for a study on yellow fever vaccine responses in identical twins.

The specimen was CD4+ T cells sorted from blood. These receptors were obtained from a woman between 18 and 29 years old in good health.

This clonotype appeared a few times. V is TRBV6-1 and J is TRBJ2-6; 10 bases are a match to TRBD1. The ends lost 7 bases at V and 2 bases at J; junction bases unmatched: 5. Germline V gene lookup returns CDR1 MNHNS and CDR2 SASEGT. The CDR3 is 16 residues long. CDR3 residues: CASTRQGAAGANVLTF. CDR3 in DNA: TGTGCCAGCACCCGACAGGGGGCTGCTGGGGCCAACGTCCTGACTTTC.

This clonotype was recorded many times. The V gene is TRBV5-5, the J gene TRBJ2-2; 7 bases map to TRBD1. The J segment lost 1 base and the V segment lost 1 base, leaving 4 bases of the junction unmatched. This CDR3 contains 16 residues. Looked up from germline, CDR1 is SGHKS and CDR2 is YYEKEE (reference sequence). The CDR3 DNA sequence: TGTGCCAGCAGCTTGTTAGGGGGCTTGAACACCGGGGAGCTGTTTTTT. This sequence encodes CASSLLGGLNTGELFF.